Listed here is a single TCR beta chain. The CDR3 contains 14 residues. Trimming cost V 3 bases and J 3 bases; bases outside gene matches: 1. The germline CDR1 and CDR2 sequences are MNHEY and SMNVEV (reference sequence). These data are taken from a study of blood T cell repertoires in COVID-19. Libraries were prepared by immunoSEQ multiplex PCR; TCRdb keeps only in-frame clonotypes and omits some of them. Here the sample spans roughly 180,000 clones, roughly four fifths being singletons. The rearrangement joins TRBV27 to TRBJ1-4; 7 bases are a match to TRBD1. The source of this sequence is a woman in her thirties or forties with COVID-19, enrolled during active disease. Sequenced sample: peripheral blood. The chain's CDR3 is CASSFGTANEKLFF. In DNA form, the CDR3 reads TGTGCCAGCAGTTTCGGGACAGCTAATGAAAAACTGTTTTTT.